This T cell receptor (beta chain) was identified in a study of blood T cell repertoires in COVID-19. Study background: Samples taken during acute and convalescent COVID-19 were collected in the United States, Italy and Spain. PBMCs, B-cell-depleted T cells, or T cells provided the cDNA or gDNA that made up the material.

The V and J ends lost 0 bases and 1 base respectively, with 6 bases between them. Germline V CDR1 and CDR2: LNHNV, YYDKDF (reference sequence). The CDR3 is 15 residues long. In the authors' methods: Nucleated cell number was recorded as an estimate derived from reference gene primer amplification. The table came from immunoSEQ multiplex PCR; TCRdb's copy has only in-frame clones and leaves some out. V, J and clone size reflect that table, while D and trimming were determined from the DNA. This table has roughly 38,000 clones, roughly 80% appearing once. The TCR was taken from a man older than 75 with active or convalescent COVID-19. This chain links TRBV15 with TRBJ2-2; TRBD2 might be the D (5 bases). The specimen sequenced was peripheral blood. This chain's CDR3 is CATSRDAGNTGELFF. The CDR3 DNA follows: TGTGCCACCAGCAGAGACGCGGGGAACACCGGGGAGCTGTTTTTT. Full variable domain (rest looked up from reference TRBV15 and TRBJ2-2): DAMVIQNPRYQVTQFGKPVTLSCSQTLNHNVMYWYQQKSSQAPKLLFHYYDKDFNNEADTPDNFQSRRPNTSFCFLDIRSPGLGDTAMYLCATSRDAGNTGELFFGEGSRLTVL.